The clone carrying this T cell receptor (beta chain) was counted at least ten times. The CDR3 sequence is 16 residues long. J was trimmed by 4 bases and V by 6 bases; bases with no gene match: 9. Germline CDR1 MDHEN, CDR2 SYDVKM. Time point: newly diagnosed GD, antithyroid drugs for less than 3 months. Researchers made the TCR library from RNA that was extracted from PBMCs. The sample belongs to a study of regulatory T cells in long-lasting Graves disease. As for the study in general: Antithyroid drug exposure in newly diagnosed Graves' patients had lasted under 3 months.

Arm-PCR of CDR3 regions and iRepertoire HTBI primers were the basis on which TCR beta libraries were built. TCRdb processed the multiplex PCR reads anew with MiXCR; each CDR3 protein has one entry. The sample consists of 360,000 or so distinct CDR3 sequences, around 16% of them appearing once. In addition, the sample was reused for a study of T cells in Graves' hyperthyroidism and ophthalmopathy.

The clonotype comes from a woman younger than 35 with Graves disease. The chain is built from TRBV28 and TRBJ1-1; 12 bases map to TRBD1. Sample: peripheral blood mononuclear cells (PBMCs), taken at new diagnosis, from a patient treated with antithyroid drugs. DNA for the CDR3: TGTGCCAGCAGACCTACCATGGGACAGGGGGCCACTGAAGCTTTCTTT. Translation gives CASRPTMGQGATEAFF.